These T cell receptor beta chains were read from a single sample in a study of response to subunit inactivated influenza vaccine. Via MiXCR, TCRdb re-called the RT-PCR reads, giving one row per CDR3 protein. Of approximately 520,000 distinct CDR3 sequences in the sample, 15% to 20% are singletons; the top ten hold 2.5% to 3.5%. Sequenced here: CD4+ T cells sorted from PBMCs, sampled around 25 months after vaccination. These TCRs come from a man aged 45 to 75 who received an inactivated influenza vaccine. The CDR3 runs from the conserved cysteine through the conserved F or W. D genes are given only for firm matches. Expanded clones get a size class; other rows say once, few or many, or leave the size out.

d_call | cdr3_length | clone_size | j_call | v_call | cdr3_aa | cdr3_nt
NA | 12 | few | TRBJ2-7 | TRBV27 | CASSLQGHEQYF | TGTGCCAGCAGTTTACAGGGCCACGAGCAGTACTTC
NA | 15 | NA | TRBJ1-1 | TRBV4-1 | CASSPTDSLITEAFF | TGCGCCAGCAGCCCGACAGACTCACTGATCACTGAAGCTTTCTTT
NA | 14 | many | TRBJ1-2 | TRBV28 | CASTPGTYGYGYTF | TGTGCCAGCACCCCTGGGACCTACGGCTATGGCTACACCTTC
NA | 13 | NA | TRBJ1-1 | TRBV9 | CASSVASNTEAFF | TGTGCCAGCAGCGTAGCCTCGAACACTGAAGCTTTCTTT
NA | 12 | NA | TRBJ2-2 | TRBV20-1 | CSARGPTGELFF | TGCAGTGCTCGGGGACCCACCGGGGAGCTGTTTTTT
NA | 13 | NA | TRBJ1-1 | TRBV6-2/TRBV6-3 | CASSPQKGTEAFF | TGTGCCAGCAGCCCCCAGAAGGGAACTGAAGCTTTCTTT
NA | 13 | NA | TRBJ2-5 | TRBV7-2 | CASSTANGQTQYF | TGTGCCAGCAGCACGGCCAATGGACAGACCCAGTACTTC
NA | 11 | few | TRBJ1-6 | TRBV30 | CAWSVNSPLHF | TGTGCCTGGAGTGTAAATTCACCCCTCCACTTT
TRBD2 | 15 | few | TRBJ2-2 | TRBV9 | CASSVSGRDTGELFF | TGTGCCAGCAGCGTTAGCGGGAGAGACACCGGGGAGCTGTTTTTT
TRBD1 | 14 | few | TRBJ2-2 | TRBV20-1 | CSAEGQANTGELFF | TGCAGTGCAGAGGGACAGGCTAACACCGGGGAGCTGTTTTTT
NA | 13 | NA | TRBJ2-5 | TRBV29-1 | CSARRGKGETQYF | TGCAGCGCCCGACGGGGAAAGGGAGAGACCCAGTACTTC
TRBD1 | 17 | NA | TRBJ1-6 | TRBV3-1 | CASSRTGTHSYNSPLHF | TGTGCCAGCAGCCGGACAGGGACCCACTCCTATAATTCACCCCTCCACTTT
NA | 16 | NA | TRBJ2-3 | TRBV20-1 | CSARDPAGASTDTQYF | TGCAGTGCTAGAGATCCGGCAGGGGCGAGCACAGATACGCAGTATTTT
TRBD2 | 18 | few | TRBJ2-6 | TRBV11-3 | CASSMRGGTISRANVLTF | TGTGCCAGCAGTATGAGGGGAGGGACCATTTCTAGGGCCAACGTCCTGACTTTC
NA | 14 | many | TRBJ2-7 | TRBV5-1 | CASSAQTPPWEQYF | TGCGCCAGCAGCGCCCAGACACCGCCGTGGGAGCAGTACTTC
NA | 18 | few | TRBJ1-5 | TRBV27 | CASSSRGVMGGRNQPQHF | TGTGCCAGCAGTTCTCGCGGGGTAATGGGCGGTCGCAATCAGCCCCAGCATTTT
NA | 13 | NA | TRBJ1-5 | TRBV19 | CASSIASNQPQHF | TGTGCCAGTAGTATAGCCAGCAATCAGCCCCAGCATTTT
NA | 13 | few | TRBJ2-5 | TRBV5-1 | CASSLEGVETQYF | TGCGCCAGCAGCTTGGAGGGTGTAGAGACCCAGTACTTC
NA | 15 | once | TRBJ2-7 | TRBV11-2 | CASSFRGQTSYEQYF | TGTGCCAGCAGCTTCCGTGGACAGACCTCCTACGAGCAGTACTTC
NA | 18 | few | TRBJ2-5 | TRBV4-3 | CASSQEPPTGRRVETQYF | TGCGCCAGCAGCCAAGAACCGCCGACAGGGCGGAGGGTAGAGACCCAGTACTTC
NA | 11 | NA | TRBJ1-1 | TRBV6-6 | CASRRRDEAFF | TGTGCCAGCCGCCGAAGGGATGAAGCTTTCTTT
TRBD1 | 14 | NA | TRBJ2-7 | TRBV5-1 | CASSRGQISYEQYF | TGCGCCAGCAGCCGGGGACAGATATCCTACGAGCAGTACTTC
NA | 17 | NA | TRBJ1-6 | TRBV7-9 | CASSLERAGRNNSPLHF | TGTGCCAGCAGCTTAGAACGGGCAGGACGGAATAATTCACCCCTCCACTTT
NA | 15 | NA | TRBJ1-2 | TRBV4-2 | CASSQVLTGGYGYTF | TGTGCCAGCAGCCAGGTCCTAACCGGGGGATATGGCTACACCTTC
TRBD1 | 14 | NA | TRBJ2-2 | TRBV29-1 | CSACDRVNTGELFF | TGCAGCGCCTGTGACAGGGTAAACACCGGGGAGCTGTTTTTT
NA | 13 | NA | TRBJ2-7 | TRBV15 | CATSRAELGEQYF | TGTGCCACCAGCAGAGCGGAACTCGGCGAGCAGTACTTC
NA | 13 | NA | TRBJ2-4 | TRBV20-1 | CSASSGTKNIQYF | TGCAGTGCTAGTTCGGGTACCAAAAACATTCAGTACTTC
TRBD1 | 15 | NA | TRBJ1-6 | TRBV14 | CASSRGTGRTSPLHF | TGTGCCAGCAGCCGTGGGACAGGGAGAACTTCACCCCTCCACTTT
TRBD2 | 18 | NA | TRBJ2-2 | TRBV6-1 | CASSEVPTLADYTGELFF | TGTGCCAGCAGTGAAGTCCCGACCCTAGCGGACTACACCGGGGAGCTGTTTTTT
TRBD1 | 14 | many | TRBJ2-7 | TRBV5-5 | CASSERTGSYEQYF | TGTGCCAGCAGCGAGCGGACAGGCTCCTACGAGCAGTACTTC
NA | 15 | NA | TRBJ2-7 | TRBV4-3 | CASSQEPQGTYEQYF | TGCGCCAGCAGCCAAGAACCGCAGGGAACCTACGAGCAGTACTTC
NA | 15 | few | TRBJ2-2 | TRBV20-1 | CSARAPRGRTGELFF | TGCAGTGCTAGGGCCCCGAGGGGGAGGACCGGGGAGCTGTTTTTT
NA | 12 | many | TRBJ2-7 | TRBV7-8 | CASSLRSHEQYF | TGTGCCAGCAGCTTACGGTCCCACGAGCAGTACTTC
NA | 15 | few | TRBJ2-5 | TRBV7-9 | CASSPLDRAQETQYF | TGTGCCAGCAGCCCCCTCGACAGAGCCCAAGAGACCCAGTACTTC
NA | 14 | NA | TRBJ2-7 | TRBV7-2 | CASRTSSGVYEQYF | TGTGCCAGCAGGACAAGCAGCGGAGTCTACGAGCAGTACTTC
TRBD1 | 12 | NA | TRBJ2-7 | TRBV5-1 | CASSLQGAGQYF | TGCGCCAGCAGCTTACAGGGGGCGGGGCAGTACTTC
NA | 13 | many | TRBJ2-1 | TRBV29-1 | CSVGRDLQAEQFF | TGCAGCGTCGGCCGGGACCTTCAGGCTGAGCAGTTCTTC